One sample yielded the 32 T cell receptor beta chains listed below, sequenced in a study of blood T cells in healthy people across ages. Sample-barcoded 5' priming and a J-beta primer mix drove a second PCR of 7 to 11 cycles. TCRdb reanalysed the 5' RACE reads using MiXCR and keeps one entry per CDR3 protein. The table lists 700,000 or so distinct CDR3 sequences, roughly 41% of them singletons, with roughly 30% in the top ten. Sequencing used blood. The receptors were gathered from an elderly man in good health.

This chain uses TRBV24-1 with TRBJ2-5; 12 nucleotides line up with TRBD2. Trimming took 3 bases from V and 2 from J; bases not matched to a gene: 6. CDR3 length: 17 residues. Germline V CDR1 and CDR2: KGHDR, SFDVKD. The DNA of the CDR3 is TGTGCCACCAGTGATCCCCTAGGGACTAGCGGGCAAGAGACCCAGTACTTC. Translation: CATSDPLGTSGQETQYF.

The rearrangement uses TRBV7-2 and TRBJ2-1; 8 bases fit TRBD2. This CDR3 spans 13 amino acids. The junction had 5 bases not matched to a gene; V was cut back by 4 bases and J by 9 bases. Germline assignment: CDR1 SGHTA and CDR2 FQGNSA. For the CDR3, the DNA is TGTGCCAGCAGCTACGGGGGGGCCAGTGAGCAGTTCTTC. Residues: CASSYGGASEQFF.

This clonotype was picked up many times. The chain is built from TRBV28 and TRBJ2-1, with 8 bases lining up with TRBD1. Per germline, CDR1 MDHEN and CDR2 SYDVKM. This CDR3 comprises 15 residues. V lost 6 bases to trimming and J lost 0 bases; unmatched junction nucleotides: 4. CDR3 sequence: CASSAGGPSYNEQFF. The CDR3 nucleotides are TGTGCCAGCAGCGCAGGGGGCCCCTCCTACAATGAGCAGTTCTTC.

CDR3 protein: CASSLSGAWGQETQYF. The DNA of the CDR3 is TGTGCCAGCAGCTTGTCGGGGGCTTGGGGTCAAGAGACCCAGTACTTC. J is TRBJ2-5 and V is TRBV11-2, with D perhaps assigned TRBD1 or TRBD2 (6 bases each). CDR3 size: 16 residues. The germline CDR1 and CDR2 sequences are SGHAT and FQNNGV. The germline V and J ends were trimmed by 3 bases and 2 bases, with 16 bases remaining between them. Variable domain in full (rest from reference TRBV11-2 and TRBJ2-5): EAGVAQSPRYKIIEKRQSVAFWCNPISGHATLYWYQQILGQGPKLLIQFQNNGVVDDSQLPKDRFSAERLKGVDSTLKIQPAKLEDSAVYLCASSLSGAWGQETQYFGPGTRLLVL.

This clonotype has a handful of counts. The chain has TRBV28 and TRBJ2-7, with TRBD2 matching 8 bases. Per germline, CDR1 MDHEN and CDR2 SYDVKM. The CDR3 consists of 13 residues. The V and J ends lost 10 bases and 0 bases, in that order; junction bases with no gene match: 5. CDR3 protein: CATRTSTSYEQYF. The CDR3 bases are TGTGCCACCCGGACTAGCACCTCCTACGAGCAGTACTTC.

The V call is TRBV3-1, the J call TRBJ2-3; perhaps TRBD1 as D (6 bases). Trimming left V 3 bases short and J 0 bases short, with 16 bases between. CDR3 length: 17 amino acids. Germline loops: CDR1 LGHDT, CDR2 YNNKEL (reference sequence). The CDR3 nucleotides are TGTGCCAGCAGCCACGATGGTGGGGGCGCAAGCACAGATACGCAGTATTTT. As protein: CASSHDGGGASTDTQYF.

This chain joins TRBV5-1 and TRBJ1-1; 9 bases fit TRBD1. The germline gives CDR1 SGHRS, CDR2 YFSETQ. J was trimmed by 4 bases and V by 3 bases; bases with no gene match: 7. CDR3 size: 15 residues. CDR3 coding DNA: TGCGCCAGCAGCTCGGGACAGGGACAGAGCACTGAAGCTTTCTTT. This sequence encodes CASSSGQGQSTEAFF.

The rearrangement joins TRBV20-1 to TRBJ1-5; tentatively, D is TRBD1 (5 bases). Per the germline V gene, CDR1 is DFQATT and CDR2 is SNEGSKA (reference sequence). This CDR3 region has 15 residues. Trimming took off 6 bases at V and 1 base at J, with 16 bases between the two ends. CDR3 nucleotide sequence: TGCAGTGCCCCCCGGGGCGGAGGGAGCAATCAGCCCCAGCATTTT. Translation: CSAPRGGGSNQPQHF.

This clonotype was picked up a small number of times. For the CDR3, the DNA is TGTGCCAGCAGCGGGAGGACAGGGATTATTTCTGGGGCCAACGTCCTGACTTTC. As protein: CASSGRTGIISGANVLTF. The genes are TRBV7-2 and TRBJ2-6; 8 nucleotides align to TRBD1. This CDR3 has 18 amino acids. Germline V lookup: CDR1 SGHTA, CDR2 FQGNSA. Trimming took 5 bases from V and 1 from J; bases not matched to a gene: 10.

The V and J genes are TRBV19 and TRBJ2-1; no clear D gene. Germline CDR1 and CDR2: LNHDA and SQIVND (reference sequence). The CDR3 length is 15 residues. The ends were cut back, 4 bases at V and 7 bases at J, with 17 bases in the middle. The CDR3 DNA is TGTGCCAGTAGTACGAAGTTAGGCACAATAAATGAGCAGTTCTTC. Its translation is CASSTKLGTINEQFF. Using reference TRBV19 and TRBJ2-1 for the parts outside the CDR3, the full variable domain is DGGITQSPKYLFRKEGQNVTLSCEQNLNHDAMYWYRQDPGQGLRLIYYSQIVNDFQKGDIAEGYSVSREKKESFPLTVTSAQKNPTAFYLCASSTKLGTINEQFFGPGTRLTVL.

The chain links TRBV11-2 to TRBJ2-5; TRBD1 might be the D (5 bases). Per germline, CDR1 SGHAT and CDR2 FQNNGV. V was cut by 5 bases and J by 3 bases, with 10 bases left in between. This CDR3 spans 13 amino acids. CDR3 in DNA: TGTGCCAGCAGCGCCAGGGTTGAAGAGACCCAGTACTTC. It encodes CASSARVEETQYF.

About this clonotype itself: A much larger clone differs by one base, so this may be a read error. The chain joins TRBV7-2 to TRBJ2-7; D possibly corresponds to TRBD2 (7 bases). The V gene lost 6 bases and the J gene lost 7 bases, with 22 bases spanning the gap. This CDR3 has 15 amino acids. CDR1 SGHTA and CDR2 FQGNSA come from the germline V gene. The CDR3 region is CASRISGGGYNEQYF. CDR3 sequence (DNA): TGTGCCAGCAGAATCTCGGGCGGGGGCTACAATGAGCAGTACTTC.

This clonotype was picked up many times. The chain has TRBV4-2 and TRBJ2-1; 7 bases match TRBD2. Germline CDR1 is LGHNA and CDR2 is YNFKEQ. After removal of 1 base from V and 0 bases from J, the junction contained 3 bases not matched to a gene. This CDR3 spans 16 amino acids. In nucleotides, the CDR3 is TGTGCCAGCAGCCAAGTGGGCGGGAGCTCCTACAATGAGCAGTTCTTC. Translation gives CASSQVGGSSYNEQFF.

V is TRBV7-9 and J is TRBJ2-6, with a tentative D call TRBD1 (5 bases). The germline V gene has CDR1 SEHNR and CDR2 FQNEAQ (reference sequence). The CDR3 has 18 residues. Trimming took off 4 bases at V and 4 bases at J, with 20 bases between the two ends. CDR3 in DNA: TGTGCCAGCAGCTCTATCCAGGGTTCCATTAAGGGGGCCAACGTCCTGACTTTC. Translated: CASSSIQGSIKGANVLTF.

This clonotype appeared many times. The junction does not match germline at one end; this may be a read error. This chain links TRBV7-7 with TRBJ2-3, with 7 bases that match TRBD2. Germline V lookup: CDR1 SSHAT, CDR2 FNYEAQ (reference sequence). The CDR3 runs to 14 residues. CDR3 amino acids: CASSQGDYTDTQYF. CDR3 DNA: TGTGCTAGCAGCCAAGGGGACTATACAGATACGCAGTATTTT.

This clonotype was picked up many times. The rearrangement joins TRBV12-3 or TRBV12-4 to TRBJ2-5; 11 bases fit TRBD2. The CDR3 runs 15 residues. V trimming: 8 bases; J trimming: 11 bases; junction bases outside the gene matches: 16. For the CDR3, the DNA is TGTGCCAGCGAACGTAGCGGGAGGGCCGGAAATGAGCAGTACTTC. Encoded protein: CASERSGRAGNEQYF.

In nucleotides, the CDR3 is TGTGCCAGCAGTACCCCCCGGGACAGGGGGTACAATGAGCAGTTCTTC. As protein: CASSTPRDRGYNEQFF. J is TRBJ2-1 and V is TRBV27; TRBD1 matches at 11 bases. The trim removed 5 bases at V and 4 bases at J, leaving 7 bases unmatched. Germline V CDR1 and CDR2: MNHEY, SMNVEV (reference sequence). The CDR3 contains 16 residues.

The CDR3, as DNA: TGTGCCAGCCCCCTCAAACAAGAGACCCAGTACTTC. The encoded protein is CASPLKQETQYF. The V and J genes are TRBV6-2 or TRBV6-3 and TRBJ2-5; D unresolved. The V end was cut by 8 bases, the J end by 2 bases, with 9 bases between. This CDR3 is 12 amino acids long. Germline CDR1 reads MNHEY; CDR2 reads SVGEGT.

V is TRBV27 and J is TRBJ2-4, with TRBD1 matching over 7 bases. The tail of the sequence fits TRBJ2-7 better, so the J call may be wrong. This CDR3 has 17 residues. Germline V gene data show CDR1 as MNHEY and CDR2 as SMNVEV (reference sequence). CDR3 nucleotides: TGTGCCAGCAGTATGCCGACAACGGGACAGAGAACCTACGAGCAGTACTTC. Protein: CASSMPTTGQRTYEQYF.

This clonotype was counted only a few times. The rearrangement links TRBV3-1 to TRBJ1-2; no firm D call. Trimming shortened V by 1 base and J by 1 base, and 7 bases separated the two germline ends. This CDR3 spans 14 amino acids. Germline V gene lookup returns CDR1 LGHDT and CDR2 YNNKEL (reference sequence). CDR3 region: CASSQGALNYGYTF. In DNA, the CDR3 is TGTGCCAGCAGCCAAGGGGCCCTTAACTATGGCTACACCTTC.

The genes are TRBV5-1 and TRBJ1-6; 8 bases are a match to TRBD1. V lost 0 bases, J lost 4 bases, and 3 bases stayed unmatched. The CDR3 is 16 residues long. Germline values: CDR1 SGHRS, CDR2 YFSETQ. CDR3 region: CASSLERQGYNSPLHF. CDR3 in DNA: TGCGCCAGCAGCTTGGAGCGACAGGGGTATAATTCACCCCTCCACTTT.

This chain connects TRBV4-2 to TRBJ2-5, with 11 bases aligning to TRBD1. Germline loops: CDR1 LGHNA, CDR2 YNFKEQ. Trimming cost V 5 bases and J 5 bases; bases outside gene matches: 7. The CDR3 contains 15 residues. The CDR3 nucleotides read TGTGCCAGCAGCTTCCGGACAGGGGGCCGCGAGACCCAGTACTTC. It yields the protein CASSFRTGGRETQYF.

This clonotype has more than one count but fewer than ten. CDR3 DNA: TGTGCCAGCAGCTTAAGTACGGGACTCGCAGATACGCAGTATTTT. It specifies CASSLSTGLADTQYF. The chain combines TRBV7-3 with TRBJ2-3; maybe TRBD2 (6 bases). The CDR3 loop spans 15 amino acids. Germline V gene data show CDR1 as SGHTA and CDR2 as FQGTGA. V was cut by 1 base and J by 4 bases, with 12 bases left in between. Using reference TRBV7-3 and TRBJ2-3 for the parts outside the CDR3, the full variable domain is GAGVSQTPSNKVTEKGKYVELRCDPISGHTALYWYRQSLGQGPEFLIYFQGTGAADDSGLPNDRFFAVRPEGSVSTLKIQRTERGDSAVYLCASSLSTGLADTQYFGPGTRLTVL.

This clonotype was detected only a few times. V is TRBV10-3 and J is TRBJ1-6; D gene uncertain. CDR1 and CDR2 (germline): ENHRY, SYGVKD. This CDR3 contains 13 residues. The V end was cut by 0 bases, the J end by 6 bases, with 3 bases between. Here the CDR3 DNA reads TGTGCCATCAGTGAGTCGGGTAATTCACCCCTCCACTTT. The encoded protein is CAISESGNSPLHF.

On this clonotype: One end of the junction fails to match germline, which may point to a read error. The chain is built from TRBV7-3 and TRBJ2-3; TRBD2 matches at 9 bases. Germline CDR1 is SGHTA and CDR2 is FQGTGA. The CDR3 is made up of 16 amino acids. This chain's CDR3 is CAGSLLGGRAQDTQYF. The CDR3 region has the DNA TGTGCCGGCAGCTTACTAGGCGGGAGGGCCCAGGATACGCAGTATTTT.

The chain recombines TRBV7-2 with TRBJ2-7; D is perhaps TRBD1 (6 bases). CDR3 length equals 15 residues. The ends were cut back, 5 bases at V and 4 bases at J, with 18 bases in the middle. The germline V gene has CDR1 SGHTA and CDR2 FQGNSA. CDR3 DNA: TGTGCCAGCAGCCCTCAGCAGGGGATTGGGTACGAGCAGTACTTC. Translated: CASSPQQGIGYEQYF.

This clonotype was detected a few times. The rearrangement links TRBV9 to TRBJ2-7, with 10 positions matching TRBD1. From germline, CDR1 is SGDLS and CDR2 YYNGEE. The CDR3 has 13 amino acids. V shed 3 bases and J 7 bases; nucleotides not matched to a gene: 4. The DNA for the CDR3 is TGTGCCAGCAGCGACCGGACAGGGGGAGAGCAGTACTTC. Translation: CASSDRTGGEQYF.

This clonotype was seen a few times. The V call is TRBV9, the J call TRBJ2-1; D is ambiguous. Trimming took off 0 bases at V and 6 bases at J, with 10 bases between the two ends. The CDR3 spans 14 residues. Germline V CDR1 and CDR2: SGDLS, YYNGEE. The CDR3 sequence is CASSVASATNEQFF. CDR3 nucleotide sequence: TGTGCCAGCAGCGTAGCTTCTGCCACCAATGAGCAGTTCTTC.

This clonotype was counted only a few times. The gene calls are TRBV12-3 or TRBV12-4 and TRBJ2-3, with D perhaps matching TRBD1 (6 bases). This CDR3 has 14 amino acids. Between the trimmed V and J ends, which lost 6 bases and 2 bases, there was a span of 12 bases. The CDR3 DNA sequence: TGTGCCAGCAGCTTCAGGGGACCCACAGATACGCAGTATTTT. The encoded protein is CASSFRGPTDTQYF.

For the CDR3, the DNA is TGTGCCAGCAGGCCGCCGGGCGGGAGGCCCTACGAGCAGTACTTC. Translating gives CASRPPGGRPYEQYF. This rearrangement joins TRBV28 to TRBJ2-7, with 8 positions matching TRBD2. Germline trimming cut 6 bases from V and 2 bases from J; bases unmatched to any gene: 9. Germline loops: CDR1 MDHEN, CDR2 SYDVKM. The CDR3 is made up of 15 amino acids.

The chain uses TRBV11-3 and TRBJ2-1, with 7 bases matching TRBD2. The CDR3 contains 17 residues. CDR1 is SGHNT and CDR2 is YENEEA in the germline V gene. Trimming cost V 3 bases and J 2 bases; bases outside gene matches: 10. This chain's CDR3 is CASSFGAGGSAYNEQFF. In DNA form, the CDR3 reads TGTGCCAGCAGCTTTGGGGCGGGCGGGAGCGCCTACAATGAGCAGTTCTTC.

With respect to this clonotype: This sequence may be a read error, since a much larger clone differs from it by one base. The rearrangement joins TRBV9 to TRBJ2-7; TRBD1 agrees at 7 bases. Germline V gene sequence: CDR1 SGDLS, CDR2 YYNGEE. V gave up 4 bases and J gave up 2 bases; unmatched junction bases: 9. CDR3 length equals 15 residues. CDR3: CASSTTGGQPYEQYF. DNA for the CDR3: TGTGCCAGCAGCACAACTGGGGGACAGCCCTACGAGCAGTACTTC.